The next 19 T cell receptor beta chains were all read from a single sample in a study of T cell responses to AZD1222 COVID-19 vaccine. The repertoire was sequenced with immunoSEQ multiplex PCR; TCRdb's copy has only in-frame clones and lacks some. Here the sample spans about 55,000 clones, about 85% being singletons. The material was peripheral blood, obtained on day 0 of AZD1222 vaccination. The receptors originated from an adult in good health.

The rearrangement uses TRBV24-1 and TRBJ2-2; 7 nucleotides agree with TRBD1. Trimming cost V 5 bases and J 1 base; bases outside gene matches: 9. Germline V gene data show CDR1 as KGHDR and CDR2 as SFDVKD. This CDR3 is 17 amino acids long. DNA for the CDR3: TGTGCCACCAGTGGTCCTCGGGACAGTCAGAACACCGGGGAGCTGTTTTTT. This encodes CATSGPRDSQNTGELFF.

This chain uses TRBV15 with TRBJ1-5, with D maybe TRBD1 (6 bases). Trimming took 5 bases from V and 4 from J, leaving 12 bases between them. Germline CDR1 reads LNHNV; CDR2 reads YYDKDF (reference sequence). This CDR3 comprises 14 residues. CDR3 protein: CATSPGQTNQPQHF. In nucleotides, the CDR3 is TGTGCCACCAGCCCCGGACAGACTAATCAGCCCCAGCATTTT.

The chain joins TRBV6-2 or TRBV6-3 to TRBJ1-6; 11 bases align to TRBD1. Looked up from germline, CDR1 is MNHEY and CDR2 is SVGEGT. CDR3 length: 14 residues. V shed 5 bases and J 9 bases; nucleotides not matched to a gene: 3. Here the CDR3 DNA reads TGTGCCAGCAGTCCCGGGACAGGGGGTTCACCCCTCCACTTT. It specifies CASSPGTGGSPLHF.

The rearrangement joins TRBV19 to TRBJ1-2; no clear D. The CDR3 runs 13 residues. V lost 5 bases to trimming and J lost 4 bases, with 11 bases between them. The germline CDR1 and CDR2 sequences are LNHDA and SQIVND (reference sequence). The CDR3 region has the DNA TGTGCCAGTAGTGGGCCCGCGTTCTATGGCTACACCTTC. Its protein product is CASSGPAFYGYTF.

Regarding this clone: Other DNA sequences in the same sample also yield this CDR3. The chain couples TRBV3-1 (or the pseudogene TRBV3-2) to TRBJ1-1; D unresolved. The CDR3 has 13 amino acids. Trimming took 1 base from V and 8 from J, leaving 11 bases between them. Per the germline V gene, CDR1 is LGHDT and CDR2 is YNNKEL (reference sequence). The CDR3 DNA reads as TGTGCCAGCAGCCAAGGGCGGGGTACGGAAGCTTTCTTT. Protein sequence: CASSQGRGTEAFF.

V usage is TRBV5-1 and J usage is TRBJ2-7; D is unclear. CDR3 length: 16 amino acids. V was cut by 3 bases and J by 0 bases, with 16 bases left in between. Germline assignment: CDR1 SGHRS and CDR2 YFSETQ. The CDR3 region is CASSSAPLDNSYEQYF. DNA of the CDR3: TGCGCCAGCAGCTCCGCACCTCTCGACAACTCCTACGAGCAGTACTTC.

The V and J genes are TRBV3-1 (or the pseudogene TRBV3-2) and TRBJ2-7; D not certain. This CDR3 spans 15 amino acids. The V and J ends lost 4 bases and 3 bases respectively, with 16 bases between them. CDR1 and CDR2 (germline): LGHDT, YNNKEL (reference sequence). The CDR3 bases are TGTGCCAGCAGCCCGAGATACCAAATAAACTACGAGCAGTACTTC. Residues: CASSPRYQINYEQYF.

The rearrangement joins TRBV10-2 to TRBJ2-1, with D perhaps matching TRBD2 (7 bases). CDR1 and CDR2 from the germline V gene are WSHSY and SAAADI. V lost 2 bases to trimming and J lost 7 bases, with 15 bases between them. The CDR3 has 15 amino acids. CDR3 sequence reads: CASSEGRGVRNEQFF. DNA of the CDR3: TGCGCCAGCAGTGAGGGGAGGGGGGTAAGGAATGAGCAGTTCTTC.

This clone appeared once. This rearrangement joins TRBV4-3 to TRBJ1-5; possibly TRBD1 for D (5 bases). This CDR3 has 17 amino acids. CDR1 and CDR2 (germline): LGHNA, YSLEER. Trimming shortened V by 0 bases and J by 4 bases, and 16 bases separated the two germline ends. This CDR3 reads CASSQESGGGWNQPQHF. The CDR3 coding sequence is TGCGCCAGCAGCCAAGAAAGCGGCGGGGGATGGAATCAGCCCCAGCATTTT.

V and J are TRBV7-9 and TRBJ2-7, with 8 bases aligning to TRBD1. There are 14 residues in the CDR3. Per germline, CDR1 SEHNR and CDR2 FQNEAQ (reference sequence). Trimming removed 5 bases from V and 0 bases from J; junction bases left unmatched: 3. The CDR3 DNA follows: TGTGCCAGCAGCGAGACAGGGGTCTCCTACGAGCAGTACTTC. Its translation: CASSETGVSYEQYF. Complete variable domain (other parts from reference TRBV7-9 and TRBJ2-7): DTGVSQNPRHKITKRGQNVTFRCDPISEHNRLYWYRQTLGQGPEFLTYFQNEAQLEKSRLLSDRFSAERPKGSFSTLEIQRTEQGDSAMYLCASSETGVSYEQYFGPGTRLTVT.

The V call is TRBV3-1 (or the pseudogene TRBV3-2), the J call TRBJ1-2; no clear D gene. The CDR3 extends over 12 amino acids. Germline CDR1 is LGHDT and CDR2 is YNNKEL (reference sequence). Trimming pared 4 bases from V and 8 bases from J, leaving 11 bases between. In nucleotides, the CDR3 is TGTGCCAGCAGCCTGTTTTCCTACGGCTACACCTTC. As protein: CASSLFSYGYTF.

V usage is TRBV11-2 and J usage is TRBJ2-3; TRBD2 matches at 7 bases. CDR3 size: 17 residues. V lost 3 bases, J lost 3 bases, and 12 bases stayed unmatched. Germline lookup yields CDR1 SGHAT and CDR2 FQNNGV. The CDR3 DNA reads as TGTGCCAGCAGCTTTGTGGTTCCGGGGGGTGGGACAGATACGCAGTATTTT. This encodes CASSFVVPGGGTDTQYF.

This sequence joins TRBV6-5 and TRBJ2-7; 7 bases map to TRBD1. The germline V gene encodes CDR1 MNHEY and CDR2 SVGAGI. The CDR3 totals 14 residues. V was pared by 6 bases and J by 1 base, with 6 bases of the junction left unmatched. CDR3 sequence reads: CASSPETGSYEQYF. DNA for the CDR3: TGTGCCAGCAGCCCCGAGACAGGGTCCTACGAGCAGTACTTC.

The V call is TRBV11-2, the J call TRBJ2-2, with TRBD2 matching 13 bases. The V gene's germline CDR1 is SGHAT and CDR2 FQNNGV. V lost 5 bases, J lost 7 bases, and 10 bases stayed unmatched. This CDR3 is built from 17 residues. The CDR3 bases are TGTGCCAGCAGCCCTCGACTAGCGGGGGGACGGAACGGGGAGCTGTTTTTT. Translation gives CASSPRLAGGRNGELFF. The entire variable domain, with the rest obtained from reference TRBV11-2 and TRBJ2-2, is as follows: EAGVAQSPRYKIIEKRQSVAFWCNPISGHATLYWYQQILGQGPKLLIQFQNNGVVDDSQLPKDRFSAERLKGVDSTLKIQPAKLEDSAVYLCASSPRLAGGRNGELFFGEGSRLTVL.

This chain's CDR3 is CSATGGGFTTFRSNEQFF. The DNA of the CDR3 is TGCAGCGCTACTGGCGGAGGGTTCACGACCTTCAGGTCCAATGAGCAGTTCTTC. This chain uses TRBV29-1 with TRBJ2-1; D might be TRBD2 (6 bases). The CDR3 has 18 amino acids. The V and J ends lost 7 bases and 6 bases respectively, with 31 bases between them. Per germline, CDR1 SQVTM and CDR2 ANQGSEA.

This chain connects TRBV19 to TRBJ1-1, with D possibly matching TRBD1 (5 bases). CDR1 and CDR2 from the germline V gene are LNHDA and SQIVND (reference sequence). The V end lost 8 bases, the J end lost 5 bases, and 15 bases lay between the germline ends. CDR3 length: 13 amino acids. In DNA, the CDR3 is TGTGCCAGTGAGTCATCAGGGAGTACTGAAGCTTTCTTT. Translated: CASESSGSTEAFF.

The chain combines TRBV28 with TRBJ2-1; D gene uncertain. Trimming shortened V by 3 bases and J by 9 bases, and 9 bases separated the two germline ends. This CDR3 has 12 amino acids. Germline V gene data show CDR1 as MDHEN and CDR2 as SYDVKM. The CDR3 is CASSLGRVEQFF. In DNA, the CDR3 is TGTGCCAGCAGTTTGGGCCGGGTTGAGCAGTTCTTC.

This sequence joins TRBV4-1 and TRBJ1-2; 7 bases map to TRBD1. This CDR3 region has 16 residues. Losses at the gene ends were 0 bases for V and 7 bases for J; bases not matched to a gene: 11. Germline V gene sequence: CDR1 MGHRA, CDR2 YSYEKL. The CDR3 DNA follows: TGCGCCAGCAGCCAAGATTTCGTCGTCCAGGGGGGTGGCTACACCTTC. Amino acids: CASSQDFVVQGGGYTF.

The table lists this clone with a few counts. This chain uses TRBV28 with TRBJ1-2; 9 bases agree with TRBD1. Germline CDR1 is MDHEN and CDR2 is SYDVKM. The J segment lost 0 bases and the V segment lost 5 bases, leaving 10 bases of the junction unmatched. The CDR3 covers 17 residues. CDR3 protein: CASSTVPGQGPNYGYTF. DNA of the CDR3: TGTGCCAGCAGTACCGTCCCGGGACAGGGACCTAACTATGGCTACACCTTC.